What follows are 21 T cell receptor beta chains derived from one specimen sequenced in a study of CD8 T cells in ankylosing spondylitis. TCRdb reanalysed the 5' RACE reads using MiXCR and keeps one entry per CDR3 protein. The profile shows some 130,000 distinct CDR3 sequences, about 7% of them singletons. What was sequenced was blood, either unsorted or a sorted T cell fraction (not recorded which). The receptors were sampled from a female donor with ankylosing spondylitis or in good health (not recorded which).

This clonotype was seen repeatedly, ten times or more. The rearrangement uses TRBV4-2 and TRBJ2-1; TRBD2 matches at 14 bases. Unmatched junction bases numbered 11, after V lost 4 bases and J lost 15 bases. Per the germline V gene, CDR1 is LGHNA and CDR2 is YNFKEQ. CDR3 length: 15 residues. The CDR3 sequence: CASSLTPTSGGATFF. The DNA of the CDR3 is TGTGCCAGCAGCCTAACCCCGACTAGCGGGGGGGCCACGTTCTTC.

This clonotype showed up just a few times. The CDR3 region is CASSTLGGTGLKSSQYF. In nucleotides, the CDR3 is TGTGCCAGCAGCACGCTAGGGGGAACAGGCCTCAAATCTTCGCAGTATTTT. This chain connects TRBV6-1 to TRBJ2-3, with D possibly being TRBD1 (6 bases). Trimming pared 6 bases from V and 10 bases from J, leaving 29 bases between. The germline V gene encodes CDR1 MNHNS and CDR2 SASEGT. This CDR3 has 17 amino acids.

At least ten counts were recorded for this clonotype. J is TRBJ2-2 and V is TRBV6-1; D remains ambiguous. Trimming cost V 9 bases and J 5 bases, with 16 bases left between them. The germline V gene encodes CDR1 MNHNS and CDR2 SASEGT. The CDR3 sequence is 14 residues long. The CDR3, as DNA: TGTGCCAGTATAAGGTCCCTGGGGACCGGGGAGCTGTTTTTT. This codes for CASIRSLGTGELFF.

This clonotype was detected many times. This chain links TRBV7-6 with TRBJ1-1; D is possibly TRBD1 (5 bases). The CDR3 has 13 amino acids. The germline V gene has CDR1 SGHVS and CDR2 FNYEAQ. V lost 4 bases to trimming and J lost 1 base, with 7 bases between them. As DNA, the CDR3 is TGTGCCAGCAGCTCCGGGGCGAACACTGAAGCTTTCTTT. Protein product: CASSSGANTEAFF.

V usage is TRBV5-1 and J usage is TRBJ1-1, with D unclear. Germline assignment: CDR1 SGHRS and CDR2 YFSETQ. The V end was cut by 4 bases, the J end by 1 base, with 8 bases between. The CDR3 has 13 amino acids. DNA for the CDR3: TGCGCCAGCAGCATTGAGGGGAACACTGAAGCTTTCTTT. Protein product: CASSIEGNTEAFF. The variable domain in full, completed from reference TRBV5-1 and TRBJ1-1, reads KAGVTQTPRYLIKTRGQQVTLSCSPISGHRSVSWYQQTPGQGLQFLFEYFSETQRNKGNFPGRFSGRQFSNSRSEMNVSTLELGDSALYLCASSIEGNTEAFFGQGTRLTVV.

There are many counts of this clonotype. This chain links TRBV30 with TRBJ1-4; 8 bases fit TRBD1. The CDR3 contains 13 residues. Germline values: CDR1 GTSNPN, CDR2 SVGIG (reference sequence). The ends lost 5 bases at V and 8 bases at J; junction bases unmatched: 7. The CDR3 DNA follows: TGTGCCTGGGAGACAGGGGTCGGCGAAAAACTGTTTTTT. It is translated as CAWETGVGEKLFF.

In its sample, this clonotype was seen many times. This chain joins TRBV24-1 and TRBJ2-1; 7 bases are shared with TRBD1. Germline V lookup: CDR1 KGHDR, CDR2 SFDVKD. J lost 9 bases, V lost 4 bases, and 11 bases had no gene match. The CDR3 is 15 residues long. The CDR3: CATSDAPTGNGEQFF. In DNA form, the CDR3 reads TGTGCCACCAGTGACGCCCCGACAGGGAACGGTGAGCAGTTCTTC.

This chain connects TRBV7-2 to TRBJ1-2, with D perhaps TRBD1 (6 bases). The CDR3 is made up of 15 amino acids. The ends were cut back, 6 bases at V and 5 bases at J, with 19 bases in the middle. The germline CDR1 and CDR2 sequences are SGHTA and FQGNSA. The CDR3 DNA sequence: TGTGCCAGCAGGTCGACAGGTTCCTGGGGGTATGGCTACACCTTC. Its protein is CASRSTGSWGYGYTF.

This clonotype was recorded many times. The rearrangement links TRBV2 to TRBJ2-5; TRBD2 might be the D (6 bases). There are 15 residues in the CDR3. The V gene's germline CDR1 is SNHLY and CDR2 FYNNEI. Deletions cut 4 bases from V and 0 bases from J, with 12 bases between. The CDR3 reads CASSGSGLYQETQYF. CDR3 bases: TGTGCCAGCAGTGGTAGCGGACTGTACCAAGAGACCCAGTACTTC. Variable domain in full (rest from reference TRBV2 and TRBJ2-5): EPEVTQTPSHQVTQMGQEVILRCVPISNHLYFYWYRQILGQKVEFLVSFYNNEISEKSEIFDDQFSVERPDGSNFTLKIRSTKLEDSAMYFCASSGSGLYQETQYFGPGTRLLVL.

This clonotype was counted once. This sequence joins TRBV5-2 and TRBJ2-2; the table's D call TRBD2 went unverified against the DNA. TRBV5-2 represents a pseudogene. The CDR3 spans 21 residues. CDR3 in DNA: TGTGCCATGGGCCCCGGGCTCCTCAAGGCGGGAGAGAGATTTTACACCGGGGAGCTGTTTTTT. The encoded protein is CAMGPGLLKAGERFYTGELFF.

This chain links TRBV30 with TRBJ2-3; 8 bases fit TRBD2. The junction had 5 bases not matched to a gene; V was cut back by 1 base and J by 2 bases. This CDR3 has 15 amino acids. CDR1 and CDR2 (germline): GTSNPN, SVGIG (reference sequence). The CDR3 coding sequence is TGTGCCTGGAGTGGACTAGCGCGGGTCACAGATACGCAGTATTTT. Its translation is CAWSGLARVTDTQYF.

This clonotype was counted many times. The chain couples TRBV12-3 or TRBV12-4 to TRBJ1-1; D is undetermined. The CDR3 spans 10 residues. Trimming took 3 bases from V and 8 from J, leaving 4 bases between them. For the CDR3, the DNA is TGTGCCAGCAGTTTCGGGGAAGCTTTCTTT. Translating it yields CASSFGEAFF.

This clonotype was picked up many times. CDR3: CASSPMTGTGVQPQHF. In nucleotides, the CDR3 is TGTGCCAGCAGTCCTATGACCGGGACAGGGGTTCAGCCCCAGCATTTT. The V gene is TRBV12-3 or TRBV12-4, the J gene TRBJ1-5; the match to TRBD1 covers 10 bases. CDR3 length: 16 residues. The V and J ends lost 5 bases and 6 bases, in that order; junction bases with no gene match: 10.

This clonotype appeared many times. V is TRBV11-2 and J is TRBJ2-5; D unclear. Germline V lookup: CDR1 SGHAT, CDR2 FQNNGV. Trimming left V 5 bases short and J 1 base short, with 14 bases between. CDR3 size: 15 residues. The CDR3 nucleotides are TGTGCCAGCAGCCCGTCTGCAGTATTCCAAGAGACCCAGTACTTC. Encoded protein: CASSPSAVFQETQYF.

A remark on this clonotype: A clone one base away is much larger, so this may be a read error. The rearrangement uses TRBV4-2 and TRBJ1-1; 8 nucleotides line up with TRBD1. Germline V lookup: CDR1 LGHNA, CDR2 YNFKEQ. This CDR3 has 13 amino acids. Written as DNA, the CDR3 is TGTGCCAGCCGCCAGGACAGGGAAACTGAAGCTTTCTTT. This codes for CASRQDRETEAFF.

This chain joins TRBV7-2 and TRBJ2-1, with 7 bases fitting TRBD2. The CDR3 contains 15 residues. Unmatched junction bases numbered 4, after V lost 2 bases and J lost 3 bases. Germline lookup yields CDR1 SGHTA and CDR2 FQGNSA. CDR3 protein: CASSLTGGLYNEQFF. The CDR3 bases are TGTGCCAGCAGCTTAACGGGGGGACTCTACAATGAGCAGTTCTTC.

This clonotype turned up a few times. The V and J genes are TRBV9 and TRBJ1-2, with D possibly being TRBD1 (6 bases). Trimming removed 2 bases at V and 3 bases at J, with 8 bases between. This CDR3 has 13 amino acids. Germline assignment: CDR1 SGDLS and CDR2 YYNGEE. The CDR3 DNA follows: TGTGCCAGCAGCGTGGGGGCAGACTATGGCTACACCTTC. Protein sequence: CASSVGADYGYTF.

The V gene is TRBV11-2, the J gene TRBJ2-1; no clear D. CDR1 is SGHAT and CDR2 is FQNNGV in the germline V gene. The CDR3 is made up of 16 amino acids. Trimming shortened V by 2 bases and J by 2 bases, and 13 bases separated the two germline ends. The CDR3 protein is CASSLPGGPTYNEQFF. The CDR3 coding sequence is TGTGCCAGCAGCTTACCCGGCGGTCCTACCTACAATGAGCAGTTCTTC.

This clonotype was recorded many times. The rearrangement uses TRBV7-2 and TRBJ2-3; D possibly uses TRBD1 or TRBD2 (6 bases each). The CDR3 spans 15 residues. The V gene's germline CDR1 is SGHTA and CDR2 FQGNSA. Deletions cut 5 bases from V and 4 bases from J, with 16 bases between. The CDR3 loop is CASSPGGLNPDTQYF. The DNA for the CDR3 is TGTGCCAGCAGCCCCGGGGGCCTAAACCCAGATACGCAGTATTTT.

This clonotype was seen repeatedly, ten times or more. The chain combines TRBV5-1 with TRBJ1-1; 8 nucleotides align to TRBD1. Germline CDR1 SGHRS, CDR2 YFSETQ. The junction had 8 bases not matched to a gene; V was cut back by 4 bases and J by 3 bases. This CDR3 region has 15 residues. CDR3: CASSPEDRADTEAFF. CDR3 coding DNA: TGCGCCAGCAGCCCTGAGGACAGGGCCGACACTGAAGCTTTCTTT.

This clonotype was observed at least ten times. V gene TRBV12-3 or TRBV12-4 combines with J gene TRBJ2-7; TRBD1 agrees at 10 bases. The V gene end was trimmed by 6 bases and the J gene end by 3 bases; junction bases not matched to a gene: 5. The CDR3 consists of 14 residues. CDR3 region: CASRVTGGGYEQYF. The CDR3 coding sequence is TGTGCCAGCAGGGTGACAGGGGGCGGCTACGAGCAGTACTTC.